The entry below gives a single TCR gamma chain sequence along with its context. TCRdb's protein, taken from a much larger clone, differs from this DNA's translation at residue 5, likely owing to a read error; the protein displayed comes from the DNA. TCRdb fed the multiplex PCR reads into CATT to redo clone calling. The top ten clones hold roughly a fifth of a sample with 25,000 to 35,000 gamma-chain clones, about 1.5% of them seen once. The CDR3 is made up of 12 amino acids. In germline, CDR1 is EGSNGY, CDR2 YDSYNSKV. The junction had 9 bases not matched to a gene; V was cut back by 5 bases and J by 8 bases. Bulk repertoires came from Vgamma9/Vdelta2+ or Vdelta2-negative gammadelta T cells flow-sorted from PBMC. The data are from a study of γδ T cells in repeated Plasmodium falciparum infection.

The sample was gamma-delta T cells from blood. The chain links TRGV2 to TRGJ1 or TRGJ2. Since TCRdb gives no J gene, matching the DNA to germline was used here to assign it. This TCR came from a pool of human donors (malaria-infected and uninfected, not separated). CDR3 in amino acids: CATWGGHDKKLF. The CDR3 bases are TGTGCCACCTGGGGCGGCCACGATAAGAAACTCTTT.